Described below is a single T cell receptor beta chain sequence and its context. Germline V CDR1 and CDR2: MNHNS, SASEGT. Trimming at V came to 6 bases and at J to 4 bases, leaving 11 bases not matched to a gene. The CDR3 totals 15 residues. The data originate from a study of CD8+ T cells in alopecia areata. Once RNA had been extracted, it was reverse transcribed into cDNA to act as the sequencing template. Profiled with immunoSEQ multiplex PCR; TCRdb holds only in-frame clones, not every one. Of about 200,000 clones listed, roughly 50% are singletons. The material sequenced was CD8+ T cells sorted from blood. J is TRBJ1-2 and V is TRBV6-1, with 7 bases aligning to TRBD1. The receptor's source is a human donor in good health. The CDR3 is CASSLQGGSSYGYTF. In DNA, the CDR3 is TGTGCCAGCAGCCTCCAAGGGGGCAGTTCCTATGGCTACACCTTC.